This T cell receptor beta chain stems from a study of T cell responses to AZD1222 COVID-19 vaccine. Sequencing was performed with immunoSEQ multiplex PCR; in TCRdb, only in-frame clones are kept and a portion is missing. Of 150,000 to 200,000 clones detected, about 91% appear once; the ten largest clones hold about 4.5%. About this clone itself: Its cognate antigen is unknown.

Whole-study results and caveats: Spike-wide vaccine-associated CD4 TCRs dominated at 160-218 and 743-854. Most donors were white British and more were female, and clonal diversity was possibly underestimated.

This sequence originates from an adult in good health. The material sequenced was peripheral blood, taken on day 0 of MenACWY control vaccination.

DNA for the CDR3: TGTGCCAGCAGTGAAGGGGGGCTCCATCAGCCCCAGCATTTT. Translating gives CASSEGGLHQPQHF. The rearrangement uses TRBV6-1 and TRBJ1-5; TRBD1 might be the D (6 bases). Germline V gene sequence: CDR1 MNHNS, CDR2 SASEGT. With 1 base removed from V and 5 bases from J, the gap between germline ends came to 9 bases. The CDR3 length is 14 residues.